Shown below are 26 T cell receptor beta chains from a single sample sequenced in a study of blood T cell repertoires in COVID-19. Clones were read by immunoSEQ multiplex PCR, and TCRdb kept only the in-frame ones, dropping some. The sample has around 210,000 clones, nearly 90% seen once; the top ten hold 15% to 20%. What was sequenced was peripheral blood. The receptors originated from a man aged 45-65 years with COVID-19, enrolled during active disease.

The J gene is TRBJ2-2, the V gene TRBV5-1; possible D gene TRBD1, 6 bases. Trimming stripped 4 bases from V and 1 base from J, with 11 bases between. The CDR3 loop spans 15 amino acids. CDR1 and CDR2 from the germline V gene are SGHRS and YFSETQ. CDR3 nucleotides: TGCGCCAGCAGCAACAGGGTGGGGAACACCGGGGAGCTGTTTTTT. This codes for CASSNRVGNTGELFF.

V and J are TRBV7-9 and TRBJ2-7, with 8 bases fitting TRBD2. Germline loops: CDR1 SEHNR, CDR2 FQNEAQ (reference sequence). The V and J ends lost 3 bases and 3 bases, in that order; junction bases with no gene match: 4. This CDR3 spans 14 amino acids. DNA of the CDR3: TGTGCCAGCAGCTTGGGCGGGAGGAGCTACGAGCAGTACTTC. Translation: CASSLGGRSYEQYF.

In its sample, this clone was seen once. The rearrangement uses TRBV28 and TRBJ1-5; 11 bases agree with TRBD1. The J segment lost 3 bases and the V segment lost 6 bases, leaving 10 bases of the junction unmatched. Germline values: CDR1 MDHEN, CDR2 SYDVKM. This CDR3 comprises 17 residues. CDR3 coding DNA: TGTGCCAGCAGGGTGGACAGGGGGCCGGCAAACAATCAGCCCCAGCATTTT. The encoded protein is CASRVDRGPANNQPQHF.

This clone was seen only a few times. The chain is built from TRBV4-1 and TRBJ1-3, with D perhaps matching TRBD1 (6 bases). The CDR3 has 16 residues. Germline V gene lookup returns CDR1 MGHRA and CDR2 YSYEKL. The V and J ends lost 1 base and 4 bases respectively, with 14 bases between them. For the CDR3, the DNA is TGCGCCAGCAGCCAAGTCCACGGGGGGCTCGGAAACACCATATATTTT. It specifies CASSQVHGGLGNTIYF.

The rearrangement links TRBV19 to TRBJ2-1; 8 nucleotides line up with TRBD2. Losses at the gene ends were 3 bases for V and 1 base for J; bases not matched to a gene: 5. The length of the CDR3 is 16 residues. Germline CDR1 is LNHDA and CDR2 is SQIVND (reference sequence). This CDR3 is CASSIYSGGSYNEQFF. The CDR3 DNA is TGTGCCAGTAGTATCTACAGCGGGGGTTCCTACAATGAGCAGTTCTTC. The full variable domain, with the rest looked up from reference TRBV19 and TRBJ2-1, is DGGITQSPKYLFRKEGQNVTLSCEQNLNHDAMYWYRQDPGQGLRLIYYSQIVNDFQKGDIAEGYSVSREKKESFPLTVTSAQKNPTAFYLCASSIYSGGSYNEQFFGPGTRLTVL.

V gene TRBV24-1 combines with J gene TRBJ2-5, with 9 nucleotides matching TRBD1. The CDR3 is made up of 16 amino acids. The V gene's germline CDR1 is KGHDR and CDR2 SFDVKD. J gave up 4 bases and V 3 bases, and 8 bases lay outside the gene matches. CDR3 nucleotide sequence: TGTGCCACCAGTGATGCATCCGGGACAGGGAGAGAGACCCAGTACTTC. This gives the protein CATSDASGTGRETQYF.

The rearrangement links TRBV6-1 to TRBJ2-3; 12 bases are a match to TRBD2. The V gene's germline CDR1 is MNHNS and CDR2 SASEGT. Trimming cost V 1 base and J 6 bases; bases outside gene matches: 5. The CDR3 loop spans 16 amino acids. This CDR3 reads CASSEGTSGTLDTQYF. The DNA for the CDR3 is TGTGCCAGCAGTGAAGGGACTAGCGGGACTTTGGATACGCAGTATTTT.

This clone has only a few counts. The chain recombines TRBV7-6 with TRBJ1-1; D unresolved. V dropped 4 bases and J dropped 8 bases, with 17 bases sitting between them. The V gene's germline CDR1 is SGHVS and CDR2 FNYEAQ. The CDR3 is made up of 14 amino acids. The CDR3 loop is CASSSLPGSQEAFF. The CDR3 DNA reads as TGTGCCAGCAGCTCGCTACCCGGGAGCCAAGAAGCTTTCTTT.

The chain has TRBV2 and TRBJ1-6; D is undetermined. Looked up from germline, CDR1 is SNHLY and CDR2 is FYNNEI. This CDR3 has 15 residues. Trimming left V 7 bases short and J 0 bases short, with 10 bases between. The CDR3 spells CASNRGSSYNSPLHF. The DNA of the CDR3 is TGTGCCAGCAATCGCGGGAGCTCCTATAATTCACCCCTCCACTTT.

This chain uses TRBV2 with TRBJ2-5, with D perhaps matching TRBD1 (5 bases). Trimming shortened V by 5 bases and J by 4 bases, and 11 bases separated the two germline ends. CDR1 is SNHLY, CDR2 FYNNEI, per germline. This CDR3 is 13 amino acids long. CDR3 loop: CASSKNRIETQYF. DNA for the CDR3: TGTGCCAGCAGTAAGAACAGGATAGAGACCCAGTACTTC.

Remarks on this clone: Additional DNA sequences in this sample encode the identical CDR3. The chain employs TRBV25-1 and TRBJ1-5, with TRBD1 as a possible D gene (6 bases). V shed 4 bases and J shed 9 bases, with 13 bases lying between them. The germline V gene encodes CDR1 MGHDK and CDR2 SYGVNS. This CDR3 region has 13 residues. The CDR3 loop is CASSGGGGRPQHF. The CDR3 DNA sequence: TGTGCCAGCAGTGGGGGCGGGGGGCGGCCCCAGCATTTT. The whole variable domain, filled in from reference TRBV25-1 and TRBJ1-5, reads EADIYQTPRYLVIGTGKKITLECSQTMGHDKMYWYQQDPGMELHLIHYSYGVNSTEKGDLSSESTVSRIRTEHFPLTLESARPSHTSQYLCASSGGGGRPQHFGDGTRLSIL.

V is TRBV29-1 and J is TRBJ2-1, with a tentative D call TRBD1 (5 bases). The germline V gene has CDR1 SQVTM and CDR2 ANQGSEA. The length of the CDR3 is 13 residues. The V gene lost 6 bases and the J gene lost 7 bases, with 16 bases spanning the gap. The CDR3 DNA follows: TGCAGCGTAGACACAGGCCTGGGGAATGAGCAGTTCTTC. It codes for CSVDTGLGNEQFF.

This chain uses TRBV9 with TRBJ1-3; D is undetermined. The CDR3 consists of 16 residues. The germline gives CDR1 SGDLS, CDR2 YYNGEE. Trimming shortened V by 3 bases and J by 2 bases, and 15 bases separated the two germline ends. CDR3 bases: TGTGCCAGCAGCGCAAACGTCGGGGTAGCTGGAAACACCATATATTTT. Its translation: CASSANVGVAGNTIYF.

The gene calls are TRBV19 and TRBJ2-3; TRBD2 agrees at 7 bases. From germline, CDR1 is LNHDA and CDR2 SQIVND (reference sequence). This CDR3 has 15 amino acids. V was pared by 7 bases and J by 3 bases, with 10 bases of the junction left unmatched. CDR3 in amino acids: CASTAGTAGTDTQYF. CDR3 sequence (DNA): TGTGCCAGTACCGCGGGAACAGCGGGGACAGATACGCAGTATTTT.

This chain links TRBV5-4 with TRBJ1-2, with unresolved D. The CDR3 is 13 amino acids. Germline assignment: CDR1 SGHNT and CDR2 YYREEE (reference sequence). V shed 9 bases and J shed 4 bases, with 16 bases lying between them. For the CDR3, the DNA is TGTGCCACCCTAGGTGGCACCTCCTATGGCTACACCTTC. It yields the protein CATLGGTSYGYTF.

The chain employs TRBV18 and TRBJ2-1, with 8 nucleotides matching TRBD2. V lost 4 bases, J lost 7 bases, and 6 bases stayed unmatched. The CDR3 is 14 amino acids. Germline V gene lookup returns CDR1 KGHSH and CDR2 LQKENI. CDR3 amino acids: CASSLGTRGNEQFF. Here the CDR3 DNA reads TGTGCCAGCTCACTTGGGACTAGGGGTAATGAGCAGTTCTTC. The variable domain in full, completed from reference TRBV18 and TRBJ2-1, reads NAGVMQNPRHLVRRRGQEARLRCSPMKGHSHVYWYRQLPEEGLKFMVYLQKENIIDESGMPKERFSAEFPKEGPSILRIQQVVRGDSAAYFCASSLGTRGNEQFFGPGTRLTVL.

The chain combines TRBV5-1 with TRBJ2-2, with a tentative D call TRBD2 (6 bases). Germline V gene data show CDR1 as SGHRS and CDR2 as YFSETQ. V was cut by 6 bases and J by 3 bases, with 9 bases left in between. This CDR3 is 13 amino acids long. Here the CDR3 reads CASTPGDTGELFF. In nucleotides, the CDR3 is TGCGCCAGCACCCCGGGGGACACCGGGGAGCTGTTTTTT.

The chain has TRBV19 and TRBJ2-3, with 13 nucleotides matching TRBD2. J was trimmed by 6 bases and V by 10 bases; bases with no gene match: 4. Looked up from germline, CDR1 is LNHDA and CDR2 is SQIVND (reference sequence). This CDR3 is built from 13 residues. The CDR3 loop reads CATGTSGTDTQYF. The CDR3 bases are TGTGCCACGGGGACTAGCGGGACGGATACGCAGTATTTT.

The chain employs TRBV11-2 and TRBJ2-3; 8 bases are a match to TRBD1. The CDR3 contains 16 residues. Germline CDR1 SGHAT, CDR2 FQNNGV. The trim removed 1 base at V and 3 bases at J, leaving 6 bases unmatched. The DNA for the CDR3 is TGTGCCAGCAGCTTAGTTGGGACAGGAGGTACAGATACGCAGTATTTT. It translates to CASSLVGTGGTDTQYF.

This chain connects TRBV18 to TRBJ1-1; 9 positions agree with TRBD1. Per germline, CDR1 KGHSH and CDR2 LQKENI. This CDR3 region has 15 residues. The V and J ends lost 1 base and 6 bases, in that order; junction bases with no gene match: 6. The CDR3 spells CASSPRRDREAEAFF. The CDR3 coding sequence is TGTGCCAGCTCACCACGGAGGGACAGGGAGGCTGAAGCTTTCTTT. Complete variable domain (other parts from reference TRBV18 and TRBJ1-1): NAGVMQNPRHLVRRRGQEARLRCSPMKGHSHVYWYRQLPEEGLKFMVYLQKENIIDESGMPKERFSAEFPKEGPSILRIQQVVRGDSAAYFCASSPRRDREAEAFFGQGTRLTVV.

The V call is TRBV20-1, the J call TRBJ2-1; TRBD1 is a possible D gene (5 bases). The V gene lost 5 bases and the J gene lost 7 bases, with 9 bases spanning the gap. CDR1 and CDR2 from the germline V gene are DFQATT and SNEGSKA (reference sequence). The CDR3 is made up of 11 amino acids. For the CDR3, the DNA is TGCAGTGCTGTCGCAGGGAATGAGCAGTTCTTC. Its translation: CSAVAGNEQFF.

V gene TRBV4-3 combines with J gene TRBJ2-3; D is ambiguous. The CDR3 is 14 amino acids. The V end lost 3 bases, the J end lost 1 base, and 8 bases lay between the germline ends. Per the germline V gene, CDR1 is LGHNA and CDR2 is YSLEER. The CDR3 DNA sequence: TGCGCCAGCAGCCACCCAGGTCGCACAGATACGCAGTATTTT. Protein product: CASSHPGRTDTQYF.

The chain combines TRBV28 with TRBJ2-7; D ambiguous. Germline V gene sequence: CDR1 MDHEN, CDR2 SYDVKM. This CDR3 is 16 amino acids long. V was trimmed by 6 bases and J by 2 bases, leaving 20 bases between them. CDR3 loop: CASRPFIPGSPYEQYF. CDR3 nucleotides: TGTGCCAGCAGGCCATTTATTCCAGGTTCGCCCTACGAGCAGTACTTC.

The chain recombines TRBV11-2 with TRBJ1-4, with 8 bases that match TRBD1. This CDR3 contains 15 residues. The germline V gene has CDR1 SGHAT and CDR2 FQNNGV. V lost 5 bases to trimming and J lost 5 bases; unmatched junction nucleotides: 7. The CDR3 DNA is TGTGCCAGCAGCCCGCCGGGACAGGCGAATGAAAAACTGTTTTTT. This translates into CASSPPGQANEKLFF.

CDR3: CASMGSSGANVLTF. The CDR3 DNA reads as TGTGCCAGTATGGGGAGCTCTGGGGCCAACGTCCTGACTTTC. The chain has TRBV2 and TRBJ2-6, with D possibly TRBD2 on 5 matching bases. This CDR3 comprises 14 residues. Germline CDR1 is SNHLY and CDR2 is FYNNEI. The V end was cut by 9 bases, the J end by 0 bases, with 9 bases between.

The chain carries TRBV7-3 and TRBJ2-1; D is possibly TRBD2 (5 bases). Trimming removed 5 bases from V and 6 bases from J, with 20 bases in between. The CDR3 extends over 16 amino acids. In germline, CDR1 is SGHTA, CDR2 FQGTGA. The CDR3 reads CASSALTSPGVNEQFF. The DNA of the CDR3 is TGTGCCAGCAGCGCCCTAACCTCCCCCGGGGTCAATGAGCAGTTCTTC.